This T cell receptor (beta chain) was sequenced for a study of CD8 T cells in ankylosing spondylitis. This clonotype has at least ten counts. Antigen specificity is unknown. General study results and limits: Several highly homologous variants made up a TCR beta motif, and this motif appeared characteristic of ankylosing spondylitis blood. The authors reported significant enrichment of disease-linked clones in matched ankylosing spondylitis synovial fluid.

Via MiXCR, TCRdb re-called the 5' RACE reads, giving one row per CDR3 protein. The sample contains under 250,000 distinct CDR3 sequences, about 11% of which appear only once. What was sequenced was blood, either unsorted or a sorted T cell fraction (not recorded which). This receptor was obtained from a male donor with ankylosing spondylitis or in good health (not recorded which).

The DNA for the CDR3 is TGCAGTGCGTGGGGGACAGTTTTCCCCCGGGGGTACGAGCAGTACTTC. As protein: CSAWGTVFPRGYEQYF. The V call is TRBV20-1, the J call TRBJ2-7; weak D call: TRBD1 (7 bases). Germline V gives CDR1 DFQATT, CDR2 SNEGSKA (reference sequence). The V and J ends lost 6 bases and 4 bases respectively, with 25 bases between them. The CDR3 totals 16 residues.